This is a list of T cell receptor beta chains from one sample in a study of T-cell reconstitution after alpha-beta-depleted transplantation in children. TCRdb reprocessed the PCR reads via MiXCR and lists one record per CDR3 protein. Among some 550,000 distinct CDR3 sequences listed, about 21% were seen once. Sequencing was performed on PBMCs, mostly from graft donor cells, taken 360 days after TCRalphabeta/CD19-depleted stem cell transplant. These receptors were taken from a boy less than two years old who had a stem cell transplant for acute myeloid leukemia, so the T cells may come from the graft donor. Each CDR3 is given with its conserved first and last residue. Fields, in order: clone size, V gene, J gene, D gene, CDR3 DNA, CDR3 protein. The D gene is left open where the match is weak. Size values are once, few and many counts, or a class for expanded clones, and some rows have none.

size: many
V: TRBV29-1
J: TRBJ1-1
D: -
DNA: TGCAGCGTCCCGGCGGCGATAGGCGGTCCTGAAGCTTTCTTT
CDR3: CSVPAAIGGPEAFF

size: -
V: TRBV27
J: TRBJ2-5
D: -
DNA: TGTGCCAGCAGCAGGGGGGGAAGGCAAGAGACCCAGTACTTC
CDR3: CASSRGGRQETQYF

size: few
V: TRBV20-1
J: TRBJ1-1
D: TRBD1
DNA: TGCAGTGCTAGTTCGGACAGGGGCGAGTTCCACACTGAAGCTTTCTTT
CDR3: CSASSDRGEFHTEAFF

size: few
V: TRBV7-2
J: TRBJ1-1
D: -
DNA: TGTGCCAGCAGCCCTACGAACCGACAGACTTCTAACACTGAAGCTTTCTTT
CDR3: CASSPTNRQTSNTEAFF

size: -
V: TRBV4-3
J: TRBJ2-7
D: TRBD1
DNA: TGCGCCAGCAGCCCACTCAGGGGGACGTCTCCCTACTACGAGCAGTACTTC
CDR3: CASSPLRGTSPYYEQYF

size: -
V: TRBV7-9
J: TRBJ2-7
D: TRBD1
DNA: TGTGCCAGCAGCAAACCGGGACAGACCTACGAGCAGTACTTC
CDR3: CASSKPGQTYEQYF

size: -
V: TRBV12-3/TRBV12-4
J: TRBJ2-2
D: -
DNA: TGTGCCAGCATTCCCTCCGAACGACAAAGACTCACCGGGGAGCTGTTTTTT
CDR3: CASIPSERQRLTGELFF

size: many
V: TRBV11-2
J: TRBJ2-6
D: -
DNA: TGTGCCAGCAGCATCAAAATATCTGGGGCCAACGTCCTGACTTTC
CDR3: CASSIKISGANVLTF

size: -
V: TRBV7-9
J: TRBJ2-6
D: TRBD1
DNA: TGTGCCAGCAGCGAGGGACAGCCTGGGGCCAACGTCCTGACTTTC
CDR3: CASSEGQPGANVLTF

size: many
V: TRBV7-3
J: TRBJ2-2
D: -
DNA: TGTGCCAGCAGCCAAACGACTTTCACCGGGGAGCTGTTTTTT
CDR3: CASSQTTFTGELFF

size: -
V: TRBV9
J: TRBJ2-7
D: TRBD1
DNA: TGTGCCAGCAGCCCCTCGCGCCGGGACAGGGTTCACGAGCAGTACTTC
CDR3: CASSPSRRDRVHEQYF